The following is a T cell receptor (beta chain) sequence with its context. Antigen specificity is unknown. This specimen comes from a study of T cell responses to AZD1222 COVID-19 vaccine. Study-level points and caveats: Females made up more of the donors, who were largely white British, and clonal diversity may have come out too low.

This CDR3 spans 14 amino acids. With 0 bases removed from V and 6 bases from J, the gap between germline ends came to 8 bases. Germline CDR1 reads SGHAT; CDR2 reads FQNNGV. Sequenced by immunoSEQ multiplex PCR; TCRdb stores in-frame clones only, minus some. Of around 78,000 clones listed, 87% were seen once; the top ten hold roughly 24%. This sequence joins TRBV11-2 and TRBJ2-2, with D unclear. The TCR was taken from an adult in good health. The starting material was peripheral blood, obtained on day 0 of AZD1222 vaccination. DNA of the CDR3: TGTGCCAGCAGCTTAGATCTTCGGTCCGGGGAGCTGTTTTTT. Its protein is CASSLDLRSGELFF.